This section outlines one T cell receptor beta chain sequence together with its context. These data come from a study of T cell changes during pregnancy in multiple sclerosis. CDR3 length equals 15 residues. Looked up from germline, CDR1 is KGHSY and CDR2 is FQNENV. V was shortened by 3 bases and J by 2 bases, with 12 bases between the two germline ends. TCRdb's copy holds only in-frame clones and misses some; the assay was immunoSEQ multiplex PCR. This table holds around 70,000 clones, about nine tenths found once. The source was CD4+ T cells from peripheral blood mononuclear cells, collected after pregnancy. V is TRBV16 and J is TRBJ2-3, with a weak D call TRBD2 (6 bases). The TCR sequence derives from a female donor with multiple sclerosis, enrolled in a pregnancy study. In nucleotides, the CDR3 is TGTGCCAGCAGCCAGGCGGGGATCCCCACAGATACGCAGTATTTT. This translates into CASSQAGIPTDTQYF. The full variable domain, rest sourced from reference TRBV16 and TRBJ2-3, is GEEVAQTPKHLVRGEGQKAKLYCAPIKGHSYVFWYQQVLKNEFKFLISFQNENVFDETGMPKERFSAKCLPNSPCSLEIQATKLEDSAVYFCASSQAGIPTDTQYFGPGTRLTVL.